This TCR beta chain was found in a study of shared clonotypes between healthy human individuals. About this clone itself: What it binds is unknown.

Regarding the study as a whole: Across subsets, estimated richness was generally greater for naive than for memory populations. Clonotypes shared by all four donors outscored non-shared clonotypes in generation probability.

The CDR3 contains 16 residues. V gave up 4 bases and J gave up 4 bases, with 19 bases separating them. From germline, CDR1 is SGHTA and CDR2 FQGNSA. CD4+ cells were split into CD45RA+ naive and CD45RA-negative memory subsets. On sorted subsets, replicate PCRs used roughly 220 ng DNA, or 30,000 or so T cell genomes. The table came from immunoSEQ multiplex PCR; TCRdb's copy has only in-frame clones and leaves some out. The sample has 2 million to 2.5 million clones; more than 85% are singletons. The TCR originated in a man between 18 and 35 years old in good health. Some clones in this sample may be carry-over from other donors' samples. This sequence joins TRBV7-2 and TRBJ1-2; the D gene is possibly TRBD1 (5 bases). The sample comprised naive CD4+ T cells from PBMCs. Stated subset: CD45RA+ positively selected. The CDR3 DNA sequence: TGTGCCAGCAGCTCCCGGGCGGGGGGAGAAGCCTATGGCTACACCTTC. Translating gives CASSSRAGGEAYGYTF.